The 24 T cell receptor beta chains presented below share a single source sample, sequenced in a study of shared clonotypes between healthy human individuals. Sequenced by immunoSEQ multiplex PCR; TCRdb stores in-frame clones only, minus some. This table holds around 500,000 clones, around 80% found once. Sequencing was done on a sample of PBMCs. These receptor sequences come from a woman in her thirties or forties in good health. Some clones in this sample may be carry-over from other donors' samples.

This clone was counted a few times. V gene TRBV6-5 combines with J gene TRBJ2-3, with D uncertain. The CDR3 covers 13 residues. Trimming pared 7 bases from V and 5 bases from J, leaving 13 bases between. Germline V gene lookup returns CDR1 MNHEY and CDR2 SVGAGI. DNA of the CDR3: TGTGCCAGCACCAATCCACCCGGAGATACGCAGTATTTT. Translated: CASTNPPGDTQYF.

The count of this clone is one. The genes are TRBV11-2 and TRBJ2-3; D may correspond to TRBD1 or TRBD2 (5 bases each). V lost 6 bases and J 7 bases, leaving 8 bases between the germline ends. The CDR3 loop spans 11 amino acids. Germline V gene lookup returns CDR1 SGHAT and CDR2 FQNNGV. CDR3: CASRRGYTQYF. CDR3 DNA sequence: TGTGCCAGCAGGAGGGGTTATACGCAGTATTTT.

CDR3 coding DNA: TGTGCCAGCAGTTTCCTCGGGACAGAAGTCTACGAGCAGTACTTC. The encoded protein is CASSFLGTEVYEQYF. The chain is built from TRBV28 and TRBJ2-7; 7 bases match TRBD1. After removal of 3 bases from V and 3 bases from J, the junction contained 8 bases not matched to a gene. The CDR3 sequence is 15 residues long. In germline, CDR1 is MDHEN, CDR2 SYDVKM.

This clone turned up a few times. The V gene is TRBV4-1, the J gene TRBJ1-1; TRBD1 agrees at 9 bases. The CDR3 covers 16 residues. The V and J ends lost 3 bases and 3 bases, in that order; junction bases with no gene match: 8. The germline V gene encodes CDR1 MGHRA and CDR2 YSYEKL. CDR3 bases: TGCGCCAGCAGCCAGGCTCCGGGACAGGGTCACACTGAAGCTTTCTTT. Amino acids: CASSQAPGQGHTEAFF.

As regards this clone: A far more abundant clone sits one base away, making this likely a read error. Within the sample, other DNA sequences also encode this same CDR3. This chain uses TRBV29-1 with TRBJ1-5; unclear D gene. CDR1 is SQVTM and CDR2 is ANQGSEA in the germline V gene. The ends were cut back, 4 bases at V and 0 bases at J, with 10 bases in the middle. This CDR3 region has 14 residues. The CDR3 sequence: CSVAEGYSNQPQHF. The CDR3 nucleotides are TGCAGCGTTGCCGAGGGATATAGCAATCAGCCCCAGCATTTT.

This clone is a singleton in its sample. This chain joins TRBV6-1 and TRBJ1-1, with D possibly matching TRBD1 (6 bases). The CDR3 has 14 residues. Germline V gene data show CDR1 as MNHNS and CDR2 as SASEGT. Trimming took 4 bases from V and 1 from J, leaving 10 bases between them. Written as DNA, the CDR3 is TGTGCCAGCAGTGTGGGCAGGGGGAACACTGAAGCTTTCTTT. Translated: CASSVGRGNTEAFF.

V is TRBV27 and J is TRBJ1-1; D gene uncertain. Between the trimmed V and J ends, which lost 6 bases and 3 bases, there was a span of 17 bases. CDR1 and CDR2 (germline): MNHEY, SMNVEV (reference sequence). This CDR3 has 15 residues. The CDR3 protein is CASRPRAETYTEAFF. DNA for the CDR3: TGTGCCAGCAGGCCGAGGGCAGAGACCTACACTGAAGCTTTCTTT.

The CDR3 coding sequence is TGTGCCAGCAGCCCCCTTAGCTCCTACGAGCAGTACTTC. Translation: CASSPLSSYEQYF. The chain links TRBV11-3 to TRBJ2-7; D is undetermined. Trimming left V 5 bases short and J 0 bases short, with 8 bases between. The CDR3 spans 13 residues. Germline V CDR1 and CDR2: SGHNT, YENEEA.

The chain recombines TRBV19 with TRBJ2-7; D tentatively fits TRBD1 or TRBD2 (6 bases each). CDR3 length: 16 residues. The V and J ends lost 6 bases and 2 bases respectively, with 20 bases between them. Germline V gene sequence: CDR1 LNHDA, CDR2 SQIVND (reference sequence). The CDR3 spells CASSVRGGGTPYEQYF. The CDR3 DNA reads as TGTGCCAGTAGCGTCAGGGGCGGAGGGACACCCTACGAGCAGTACTTC.

A remark on this clone: This sequence may be a read error, since a much larger clone differs from it by one base. Additional DNA sequences in this sample encode the identical CDR3. The V gene is TRBV10-3, the J gene TRBJ1-1; D is undetermined. Germline values: CDR1 ENHRY, CDR2 SYGVKD. The CDR3 sequence is 17 residues long. CDR3 coding DNA: TGCGCCATCAGTGACCCCGGGGTCAACCCTTTAGGGACTGAAGCTTTCTTT. It specifies CAISDPGVNPLGTEAFF.

This clone was observed once. The chain carries TRBV9 and TRBJ2-1; D gene uncertain. The V end was cut by 4 bases, the J end by 6 bases, with 17 bases between. The V gene's germline CDR1 is SGDLS and CDR2 YYNGEE. The CDR3 contains 15 residues. In nucleotides, the CDR3 is TGTGCCAGCAGCCCCCGCGATCCTATGAGCAATGAGCAGTTCTTC. This gives the protein CASSPRDPMSNEQFF.

In regard to this clone: With only one base between it and a far larger clone, this is likely a read error. The sample has other DNA sequences that encode this CDR3 too. The chain has TRBV4-2 and TRBJ1-2; a weak D match, TRBD1 (5 bases). The CDR3 loop spans 17 amino acids. CDR1 and CDR2 (germline): LGHNA, YNFKEQ. The CDR3 protein is CASSPGSGREYGYGYTF. As DNA, the CDR3 is TGTGCCAGCAGCCCAGGGTCGGGCAGGGAGTACGGCTATGGCTACACCTTT.

V usage is TRBV2 and J usage is TRBJ1-1, with D tentatively TRBD1 (5 bases). Trimming took 6 bases from V and 2 from J, leaving 10 bases between them. This CDR3 is 13 amino acids long. Germline values: CDR1 SNHLY, CDR2 FYNNEI. The chain's CDR3 is CASRRQLNTEAFF. CDR3 nucleotide sequence: TGTGCCAGCAGGAGACAGTTAAACACTGAAGCTTTCTTT.

The rearrangement joins TRBV19 to TRBJ1-2, with 10 bases lining up with TRBD1. There are 15 residues in the CDR3. Germline CDR1 is LNHDA and CDR2 is SQIVND (reference sequence). V dropped 4 bases and J dropped 6; count of bases not matched to a gene: 8. The CDR3 loop is CASSTGGTGAHGYTF. The CDR3 DNA is TGTGCCAGTAGTACCGGGGGGACAGGGGCCCATGGCTACACCTTC.

The gene calls are TRBV6-4 and TRBJ2-3; TRBD2 agrees at 10 bases. This CDR3 has 16 residues. J was trimmed by 4 bases and V by 5 bases; bases with no gene match: 9. Germline CDR1 and CDR2: MRHNA and SNTAGT. The CDR3 nucleotides are TGTGCCAGCAGTTTAAACCCAGCGGGAGGGTCAGATACGCAGTATTTT. Amino acid sequence: CASSLNPAGGSDTQYF.

The chain is built from TRBV6-6 and TRBJ2-1; 12 nucleotides agree with TRBD2. V dropped 5 bases and J dropped 4; count of bases not matched to a gene: 3. The germline V gene has CDR1 MNHNY and CDR2 SVGAGI (reference sequence). CDR3 length: 15 residues. The CDR3 DNA is TGTGCCAGCAGTCGGACTAGCGGGGAATACAATGAGCAGTTCTTC. It is translated as CASSRTSGEYNEQFF.

This clone was detected only a few times. V and J are TRBV9 and TRBJ1-2, with 9 bases matching TRBD1. The CDR3 contains 15 residues. Germline lookup yields CDR1 SGDLS and CDR2 YYNGEE. The trim removed 2 bases at V and 7 bases at J, leaving 9 bases unmatched. The DNA for the CDR3 is TGTGCCAGCAGCGTTGCGTGGGGACAGGGAGGTGGCTACACCTTC. This gives the protein CASSVAWGQGGGYTF.

The chain is built from TRBV2 and TRBJ2-5; tentative D call: TRBD2 (6 bases). CDR1 is SNHLY, CDR2 FYNNEI, per germline. The ends were cut back, 8 bases at V and 9 bases at J, with 28 bases in the middle. The CDR3 is made up of 16 amino acids. The CDR3 nucleotides are TGTGCCAGCGGGAAGGGGTCCCGGGACCAAGGGGAGGCCCAGTACTTC. Translation gives CASGKGSRDQGEAQYF.

The sample holds a few counts of this clone. V and J are TRBV27 and TRBJ1-4, with a possible D match to TRBD1 (5 bases). The V gene's germline CDR1 is MNHEY and CDR2 SMNVEV (reference sequence). CDR3 length: 21 amino acids. Trimming stripped 6 bases from V and 1 base from J, with 30 bases between. CDR3: CASSPGIHRGLKRGTNEKLFF. The CDR3 bases are TGTGCCAGCAGCCCGGGCATTCATCGAGGGCTCAAAAGGGGAACTAATGAAAAACTGTTTTTT.

On this clone itself: The likely explanation is a read error, given a far larger clone one base away. Distinct nucleotide sequences in the sample also encode this CDR3. V is TRBV29-1 and J is TRBJ2-7, with D maybe TRBD1 (5 bases). The V gene lost 3 bases and the J gene lost 5 bases, with 17 bases spanning the gap. The CDR3 covers 14 residues. Germline V gives CDR1 SQVTM, CDR2 ANQGSEA. CDR3 in DNA: TGCAGCGTTGACAGGGCTCTGAGCGTGGACGAGCAGTACTTC. The encoded protein is CSVDRALSVDEQYF.

The CDR3, as DNA: TGTGCCGGACTGAAAAGGGACAGCTCCTACGAGCAGTACTTC. Amino acids: CAGLKRDSSYEQYF. The chain couples TRBV30 to TRBJ2-7; TRBD1 agrees at 7 bases. This CDR3 contains 14 residues. V shed 8 bases and J 0 bases; nucleotides not matched to a gene: 10. Per germline, CDR1 GTSNPN and CDR2 SVGIG (reference sequence).

With respect to this clone: Since a far larger clone is one base different, this is likely a read error. The chain couples TRBV5-6 to TRBJ1-3; D gene ambiguous. Germline-derived CDR1 and CDR2 are SGHDT and YYEEEE. CDR3 length: 15 amino acids. CDR3 nucleotide sequence: TGTACCAGCAGCTTCCTGGGAAGCTCTGGAAACACCATATATTTT. Encoded protein: CTSSFLGSSGNTIYF.

This clone has just one count. V gene TRBV19 combines with J gene TRBJ2-1; 12 bases fit TRBD2. This CDR3 has 15 residues. The ends lost 1 base at V and 9 bases at J; junction bases unmatched: 4. Germline V lookup: CDR1 LNHDA, CDR2 SQIVND (reference sequence). The CDR3 reads CASSIGLAGVGEQFF. CDR3 bases: TGTGCCAGTAGTATAGGACTAGCGGGAGTGGGTGAGCAGTTCTTC.

The chain carries TRBV18 and TRBJ2-7, with D uncertain. V gave up 5 bases and J gave up 7 bases, with 12 bases separating them. The CDR3 runs 12 residues. CDR1 and CDR2 (germline): KGHSH, LQKENI. In nucleotides, the CDR3 is TGTGCCAGCTCAGAACAACTGGATGAGCAGTACTTC. It specifies CASSEQLDEQYF.